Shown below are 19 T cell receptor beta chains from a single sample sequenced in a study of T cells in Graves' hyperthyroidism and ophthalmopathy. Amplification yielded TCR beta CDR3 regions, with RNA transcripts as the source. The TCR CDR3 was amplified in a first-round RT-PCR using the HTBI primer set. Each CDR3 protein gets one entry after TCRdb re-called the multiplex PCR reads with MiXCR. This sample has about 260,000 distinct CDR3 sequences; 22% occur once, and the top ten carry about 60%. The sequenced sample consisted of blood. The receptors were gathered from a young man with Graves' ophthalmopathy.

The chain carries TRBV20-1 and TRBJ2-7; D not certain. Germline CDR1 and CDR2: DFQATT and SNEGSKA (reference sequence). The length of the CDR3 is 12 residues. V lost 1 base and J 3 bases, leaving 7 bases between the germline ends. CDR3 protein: CSARVYSYEQYF. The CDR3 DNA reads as TGCAGTGCTAGAGTGTACAGCTACGAGCAGTACTTC.

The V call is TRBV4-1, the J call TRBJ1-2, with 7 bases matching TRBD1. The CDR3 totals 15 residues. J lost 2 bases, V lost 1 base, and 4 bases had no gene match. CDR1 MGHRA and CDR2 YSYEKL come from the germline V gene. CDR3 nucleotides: TGCGCCAGCAGCCAAGTGCTGACAGGGAACTATGGCTACACCTTC. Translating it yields CASSQVLTGNYGYTF.

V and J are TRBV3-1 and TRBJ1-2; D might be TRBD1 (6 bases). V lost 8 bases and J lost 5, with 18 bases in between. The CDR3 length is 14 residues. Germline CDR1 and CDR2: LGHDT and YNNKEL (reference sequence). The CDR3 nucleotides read TGTGCCAGCGGCCCGGGGGGCCGCCGATATGGCTACACCTTC. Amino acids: CASGPGGRRYGYTF.

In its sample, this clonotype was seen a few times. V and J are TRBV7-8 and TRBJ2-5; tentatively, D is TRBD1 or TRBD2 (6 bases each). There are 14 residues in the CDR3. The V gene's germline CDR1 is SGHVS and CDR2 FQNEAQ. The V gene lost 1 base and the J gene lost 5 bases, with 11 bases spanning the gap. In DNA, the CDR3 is TGTGCCAGCAGCTTAGAGACAGGAGGGGAGACCCAGTACTTC. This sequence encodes CASSLETGGETQYF. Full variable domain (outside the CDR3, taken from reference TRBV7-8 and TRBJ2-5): GAGVSQSPRYKVAKRGQDVALRCDPISGHVSLFWYQQALGQGPEFLTYFQNEAQLDKSGLPSDRFFAERPEGSVSTLKIQRTQQEDSAVYLCASSLETGGETQYFGPGTRLLVL.

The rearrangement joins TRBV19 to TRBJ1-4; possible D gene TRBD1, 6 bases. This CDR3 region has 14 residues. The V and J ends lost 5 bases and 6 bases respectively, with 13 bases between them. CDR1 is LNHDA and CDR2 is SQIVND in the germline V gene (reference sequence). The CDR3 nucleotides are TGTGCCAGTAGTGCTGACAGGTGGGATGAAAAACTGTTTTTT. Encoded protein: CASSADRWDEKLFF.

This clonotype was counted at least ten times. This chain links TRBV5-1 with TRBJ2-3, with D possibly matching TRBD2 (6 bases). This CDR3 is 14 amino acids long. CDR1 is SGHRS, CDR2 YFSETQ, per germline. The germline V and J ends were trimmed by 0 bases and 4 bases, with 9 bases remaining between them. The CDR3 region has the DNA TGCGCCAGCAGCTTGGAGGGAGGCCCAGATACGCAGTATTTT. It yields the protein CASSLEGGPDTQYF.

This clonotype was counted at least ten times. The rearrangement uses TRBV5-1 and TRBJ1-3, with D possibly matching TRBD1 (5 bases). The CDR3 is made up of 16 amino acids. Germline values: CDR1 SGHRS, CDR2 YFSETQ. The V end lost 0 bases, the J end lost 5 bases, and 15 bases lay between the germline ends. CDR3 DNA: TGCGCCAGCAGCTTGGAGCAGGGCTACCAACGAAACACCATATATTTT. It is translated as CASSLEQGYQRNTIYF.

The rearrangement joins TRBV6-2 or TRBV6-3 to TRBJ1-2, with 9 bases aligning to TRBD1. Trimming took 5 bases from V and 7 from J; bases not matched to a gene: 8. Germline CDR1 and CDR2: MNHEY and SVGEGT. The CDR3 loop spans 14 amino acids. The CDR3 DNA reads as TGTGCCAGCAGTAACAGGGGGCGTTTTGTTGGCTACACCTTC. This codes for CASSNRGRFVGYTF.

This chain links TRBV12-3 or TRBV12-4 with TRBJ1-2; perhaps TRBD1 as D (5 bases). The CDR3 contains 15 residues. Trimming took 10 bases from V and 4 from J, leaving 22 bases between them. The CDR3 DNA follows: TGTGCCACCCTAACCCTTGGGGGATGGGGCTATGGCTACACCTTC. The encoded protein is CATLTLGGWGYGYTF.

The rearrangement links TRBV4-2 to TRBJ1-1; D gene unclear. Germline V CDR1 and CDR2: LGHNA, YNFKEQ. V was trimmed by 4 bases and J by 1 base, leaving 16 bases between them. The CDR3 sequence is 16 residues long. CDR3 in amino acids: CASSLGYTIKNTEAFF. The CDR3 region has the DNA TGTGCCAGCAGCCTGGGTTACACAATTAAGAACACTGAAGCTTTCTTT.

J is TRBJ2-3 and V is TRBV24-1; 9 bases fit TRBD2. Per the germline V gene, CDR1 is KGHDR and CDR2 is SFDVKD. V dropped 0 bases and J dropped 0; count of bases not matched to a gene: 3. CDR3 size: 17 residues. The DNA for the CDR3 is TGTGCCACCAGTGATTTGTACCTAGCGGGGAGCACAGATACGCAGTATTTT. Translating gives CATSDLYLAGSTDTQYF.

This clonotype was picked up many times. CDR3 coding DNA: TGCGCCAGCAGCTCTGTTACAGATACGCAGTATTTT. Translation: CASSSVTDTQYF. The V call is TRBV5-1, the J call TRBJ2-3; D gene uncertain. This CDR3 region has 12 residues. Germline assignment: CDR1 SGHRS and CDR2 YFSETQ. The V and J ends lost 3 bases and 3 bases respectively, with 5 bases between them.

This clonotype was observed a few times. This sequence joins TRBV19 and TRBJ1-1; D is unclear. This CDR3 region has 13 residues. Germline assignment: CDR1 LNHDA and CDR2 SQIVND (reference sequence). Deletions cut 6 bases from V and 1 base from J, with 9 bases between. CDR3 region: CASSPDQNTEAFF. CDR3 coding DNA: TGTGCCAGTAGCCCCGATCAGAACACTGAAGCTTTCTTT.

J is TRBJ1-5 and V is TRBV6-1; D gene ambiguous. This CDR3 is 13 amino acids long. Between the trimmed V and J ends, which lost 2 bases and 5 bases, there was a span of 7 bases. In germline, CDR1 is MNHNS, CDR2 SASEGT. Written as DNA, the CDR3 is TGTGCCAGCAGTGAAAGGAGTTATCAGCCCCAGCATTTT. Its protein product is CASSERSYQPQHF.

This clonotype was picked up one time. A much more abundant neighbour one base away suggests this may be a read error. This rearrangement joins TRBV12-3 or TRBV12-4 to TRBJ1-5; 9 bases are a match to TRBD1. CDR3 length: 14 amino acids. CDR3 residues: CVSSSGQGGQPQHF. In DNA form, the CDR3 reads TGTGTCAGCAGTTCGGGACAGGGAGGTCAGCCCCAGCATTTT.

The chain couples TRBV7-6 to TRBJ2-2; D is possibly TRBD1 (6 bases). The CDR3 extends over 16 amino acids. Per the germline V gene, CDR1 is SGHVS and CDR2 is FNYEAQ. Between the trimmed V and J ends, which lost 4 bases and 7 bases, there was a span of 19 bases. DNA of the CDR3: TGTGCCAGCAGCTCGCTACAGGGTGTGTTTGGCGGGGAGCTGTTTTTT. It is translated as CASSSLQGVFGGELFF.

For the CDR3, the DNA is TGTGCCAGCAGCTTGGGGAGGAGGCTAGATGAGACCCAGTACTTC. Its translation: CASSLGRRLDETQYF. The V gene is TRBV7-3, the J gene TRBJ2-5; weak D call: TRBD2 (6 bases). The germline V gene encodes CDR1 SGHTA and CDR2 FQGTGA. This CDR3 spans 15 amino acids. Trimming stripped 3 bases from V and 5 bases from J, with 16 bases between.

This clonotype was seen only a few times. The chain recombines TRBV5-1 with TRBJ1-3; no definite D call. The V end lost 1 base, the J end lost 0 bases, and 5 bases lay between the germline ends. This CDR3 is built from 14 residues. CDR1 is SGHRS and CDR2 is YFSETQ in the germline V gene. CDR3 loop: CASSLSVSGNTIYF. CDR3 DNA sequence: TGCGCCAGCAGCTTGTCTGTCTCTGGAAACACCATATATTTT.

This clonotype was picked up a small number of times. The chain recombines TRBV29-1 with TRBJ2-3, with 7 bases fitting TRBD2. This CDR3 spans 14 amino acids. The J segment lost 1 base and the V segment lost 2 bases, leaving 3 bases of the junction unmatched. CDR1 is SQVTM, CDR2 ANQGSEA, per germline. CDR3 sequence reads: CSVEWLAGTDTQYF. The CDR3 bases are TGCAGCGTTGAATGGCTAGCGGGCACAGATACGCAGTATTTT.